This T cell receptor (beta chain) was sequenced for a study of blood T cell repertoires in COVID-19. Germline-derived CDR1 and CDR2 are SGHTA and FQGTGA. The CDR3 is 17 amino acids. V lost 2 bases and J lost 8; bases outside the gene matches: 8. Profiled with immunoSEQ multiplex PCR; TCRdb holds only in-frame clones, not every one. Here the sample spans roughly 330,000 clones, 70% to 90% being singletons. The sample was PBMCs or T cells enriched from blood (not recorded which). This TCR came from a woman aged 25 to 39 who had recovered from COVID-19. The rearrangement uses TRBV7-3 and TRBJ2-1, with 14 bases identical to TRBD2. The CDR3 sequence is CASSLRTSGGPEDEQFF. For the CDR3, the DNA is TGTGCCAGCAGCTTACGGACTAGCGGGGGGCCGGAGGATGAGCAGTTCTTC.